This T cell receptor beta chain was found in a study of cytomegalovirus exposure and HLA in healthy donors. This clone has a single count. The PCR was carried out with 60 Vbeta primers and 13 Jbeta primers. Sequencing used immunoSEQ multiplex PCR; TCRdb keeps in-frame clones, though not all of them. The table lists about 160,000 clones, about 71% of them singletons. The specimen was PBMCs. The sequence was collected from a woman in her 40s in good health and CMV-seropositive.

CDR3 in DNA: TGTGCCAGCAGCTCAGGAAATAGCAATCAGCCCCAGCATTTT. Translation gives CASSSGNSNQPQHF. The chain combines TRBV14 with TRBJ1-5; D call uncertain. Germline loops: CDR1 SGHDN, CDR2 FVKESK. The V end was cut by 5 bases, the J end by 0 bases, with 8 bases between. The CDR3 spans 14 residues.